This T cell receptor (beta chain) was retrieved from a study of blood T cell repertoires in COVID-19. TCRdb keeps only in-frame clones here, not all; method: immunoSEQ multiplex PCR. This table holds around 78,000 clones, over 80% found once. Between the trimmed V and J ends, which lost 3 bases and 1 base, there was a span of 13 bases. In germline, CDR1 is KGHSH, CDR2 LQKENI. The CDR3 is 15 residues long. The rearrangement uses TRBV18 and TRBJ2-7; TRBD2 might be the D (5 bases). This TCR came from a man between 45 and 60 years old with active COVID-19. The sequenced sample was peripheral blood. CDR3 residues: CASSPTGIASYEQYF. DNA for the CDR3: TGTGCCAGCTCACCCACGGGGATAGCTTCCTACGAGCAGTACTTC.